The text below deals with one TCR beta chain. Its antigen is not known. The germline gene is not matched at one end of the junction; a read error may be the cause. The data were taken from a study of cytomegalovirus exposure and HLA in healthy donors. At the time of sampling, donors were nominally healthy, though unrecorded immune exposures were likely. The length of the CDR3 is 14 residues. The germline CDR1 and CDR2 sequences are MNHNY and SVGAGI (reference sequence). PCR involved 60 Vbeta and 13 Jbeta primers. Repertoires were generated with immunoSEQ multiplex PCR, while TCRdb's copy carries only in-frame clones and drops some. Of roughly 200,000 clones in the sample, 70% to 80% were seen once. General observations from the study: Later, TCR association rates were found to vary by HLA locus, highest for DRB1 and lowest for HLA-C.

This chain connects TRBV6-6 to TRBJ1-5; 9 bases are a match to TRBD1. The source material was PBMCs. This sequence was found in a woman in her 30s in good health and CMV-seropositive. For the CDR3, the DNA is TGTGCCAGCAGCACAGGGGGCGGCAATCAGCCCAAGCATTTT. This translates into CASSTGGGNQPKHF.